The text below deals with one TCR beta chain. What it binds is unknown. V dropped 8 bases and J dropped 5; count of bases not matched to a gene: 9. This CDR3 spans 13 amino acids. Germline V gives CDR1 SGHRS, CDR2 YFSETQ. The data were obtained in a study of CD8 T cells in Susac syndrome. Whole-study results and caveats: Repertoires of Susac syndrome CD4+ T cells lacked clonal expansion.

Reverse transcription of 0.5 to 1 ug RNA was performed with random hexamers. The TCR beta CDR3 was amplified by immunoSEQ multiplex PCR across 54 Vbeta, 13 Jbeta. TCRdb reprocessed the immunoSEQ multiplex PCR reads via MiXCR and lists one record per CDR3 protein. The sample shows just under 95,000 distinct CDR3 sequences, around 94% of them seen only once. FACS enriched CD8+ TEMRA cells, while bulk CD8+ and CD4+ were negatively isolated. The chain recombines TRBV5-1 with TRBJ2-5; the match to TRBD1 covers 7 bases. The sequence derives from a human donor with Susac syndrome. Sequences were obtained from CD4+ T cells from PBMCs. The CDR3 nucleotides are TGCGCCAGTCGCGACGACAGGGTTGAGACCCAGTACTTC. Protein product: CASRDDRVETQYF.